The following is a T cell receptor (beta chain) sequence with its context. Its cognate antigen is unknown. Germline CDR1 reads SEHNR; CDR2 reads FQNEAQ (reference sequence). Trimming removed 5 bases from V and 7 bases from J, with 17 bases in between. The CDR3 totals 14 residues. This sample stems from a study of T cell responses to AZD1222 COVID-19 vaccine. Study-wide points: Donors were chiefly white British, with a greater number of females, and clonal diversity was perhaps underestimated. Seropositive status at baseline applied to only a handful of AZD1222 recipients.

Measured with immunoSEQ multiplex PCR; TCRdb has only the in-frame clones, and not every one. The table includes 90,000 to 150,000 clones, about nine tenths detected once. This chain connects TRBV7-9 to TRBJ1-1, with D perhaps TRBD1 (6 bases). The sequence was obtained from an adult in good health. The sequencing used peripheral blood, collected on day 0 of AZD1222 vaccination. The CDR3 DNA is TGTGCCAGCAGCACCAGGGGCGGCGGGCGTGAAGCTTTCTTT. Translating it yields CASSTRGGGREAFF.